Below, 10 T cell receptor beta chains from the same sample are listed, as sequenced in a study of cytomegalovirus exposure and HLA in healthy donors. PCR involved 60 Vbeta and 13 Jbeta primers. Profiling relied on immunoSEQ multiplex PCR, and the TCRdb table lists in-frame clones only, not all of them. The sample has around 220,000 clones, over 60% seen once. Material for sequencing was PBMCs. These receptors were collected from a man in his forties or fifties in good health and CMV-seronegative.

V usage is TRBV7-3 and J usage is TRBJ2-3; 9 nucleotides match TRBD2. Germline CDR1 SGHTA, CDR2 FQGTGA. V was clipped by 0 bases and J by 5 bases; unmatched bases: 0. This CDR3 region has 14 residues. The CDR3 coding sequence is TGTGCCAGCAGCTTAACTAGCGGGAGAGATACGCAGTATTTT. Its translation is CASSLTSGRDTQYF.

V gene TRBV27 combines with J gene TRBJ1-1; possible D gene TRBD1, 5 bases. CDR3 size: 17 residues. Trimming cost V 0 bases and J 1 base, with 15 bases left between them. CDR1 is MNHEY, CDR2 SMNVEV, per germline (reference sequence). The chain's CDR3 is CASSLSRSAGKNTEAFF. CDR3 in DNA: TGTGCCAGCAGTTTATCGCGGTCGGCAGGGAAGAACACTGAAGCTTTCTTT.

This clone showed up just once. The rearrangement links TRBV11-2 to TRBJ2-5, with a possible D match to TRBD2 (6 bases). The CDR3 spans 14 residues. Looked up from germline, CDR1 is SGHAT and CDR2 is FQNNGV. Deletions cut 0 bases from V and 5 bases from J, with 10 bases between. The CDR3 DNA sequence: TGTGCCAGCAGCTTAGATCGGGACTTCGAGACCCAGTACTTC. Translation: CASSLDRDFETQYF.

CDR3 DNA: TGTGCCAGCAGCCCGGAGGTAGCAGATACGCAGTATTTT. Amino acids: CASSPEVADTQYF. The V gene is TRBV7-3, the J gene TRBJ2-3; D possibly corresponds to TRBD2 (5 bases). This CDR3 has 13 residues. CDR1 and CDR2 from the germline V gene are SGHTA and FQGTGA. V was trimmed by 5 bases and J by 4 bases, leaving 10 bases between them.

The chain links TRBV27 to TRBJ1-5; possibly TRBD1 for D (6 bases). Per germline, CDR1 MNHEY and CDR2 SMNVEV (reference sequence). The CDR3 length is 16 residues. Trimming removed 6 bases from V and 0 bases from J, with 15 bases in between. CDR3 sequence: CASRETGYPSNQPQHF. For the CDR3, the DNA is TGTGCCAGCAGAGAAACAGGGTATCCTAGCAATCAGCCCCAGCATTTT.

The V call is TRBV18, the J call TRBJ1-1; D may be TRBD1 (5 bases). CDR3 length: 15 residues. Between the trimmed V and J ends, which lost 0 bases and 3 bases, there was a span of 11 bases. Germline CDR1 and CDR2: KGHSH and LQKENI. CDR3 nucleotide sequence: TGTGCCAGCTCACCACCGTGGGGGAGGGACACTGAAGCTTTCTTT. Its translation: CASSPPWGRDTEAFF.

This chain connects TRBV7-6 to TRBJ2-7, with 8 bases identical to TRBD1. The CDR3 has 16 amino acids. Germline V gene sequence: CDR1 SGHVS, CDR2 FNYEAQ. With 5 bases clipped from V and 0 bases from J, the junction kept 9 bases outside the gene matches. The CDR3: CASSPLAGGASYEQYF. CDR3 nucleotides: TGTGCCAGCAGCCCCCTGGCAGGGGGCGCCTCCTACGAGCAGTACTTC. Combining the CDR3 with reference TRBV7-6 and TRBJ2-7 gives the whole variable domain GAGVSQSPRYKVTKRGQDVALRCDPISGHVSLYWYRQALGQGPEFLTYFNYEAQQDKSGLPNDRFSAERPEGSISTLTIQRTEQRDSAMYRCASSPLAGGASYEQYFGPGTRLTVT.

The genes are TRBV19 and TRBJ1-4, with TRBD1 as a possible D gene (6 bases). CDR3 size: 14 residues. V was cut by 8 bases and J by 7 bases, with 17 bases left in between. In germline, CDR1 is LNHDA, CDR2 SQIVND (reference sequence). CDR3 nucleotide sequence: TGTGCCAGTCGAAACAGGGAGGGTAGTGAAAAACTGTTTTTT. Its protein product is CASRNREGSEKLFF.

The CDR3 nucleotides read TGTGCCTGGAAAACCCTCGAGGCTTTCTTT. As protein: CAWKTLEAFF. The V gene is TRBV30, the J gene TRBJ1-1; no clear D. CDR3 length: 10 residues. The germline V and J ends were trimmed by 4 bases and 11 bases, with 11 bases remaining between them. Germline V gene lookup returns CDR1 GTSNPN and CDR2 SVGIG (reference sequence).

The chain employs TRBV27 and TRBJ1-2; D unclear. CDR1 and CDR2 from the germline V gene are MNHEY and SMNVEV (reference sequence). The length of the CDR3 is 13 residues. V lost 2 bases and J lost 2, with 6 bases in between. The CDR3 DNA is TGTGCCAGCAGTTTAGGGCGAAACTATGGCTACACCTTC. Amino acids: CASSLGRNYGYTF.